The rows below give T cell receptor beta chains drawn from one sample of a study of CD8+ T cells in alopecia areata. TCRdb keeps only in-frame clones here, not all; method: immunoSEQ multiplex PCR. This table has 90,000 or so clones, roughly 45% appearing once. This material consisted of CD8+ T cells sorted from blood, taken at week 24, from a patient treated with tofacitinib. The receptor set was obtained from a human donor with alopecia areata. Each CDR3 is given with its conserved first and last residue. Fields, in order: V gene, D gene, clone size, J gene, CDR3 DNA, CDR3 protein. The D gene is left open where the match is weak. Only some rows state a clone size, as once, few, many or a class for expanded clones.

TRBV27	.	.	TRBJ2-7	TGTGCCAGCAGTTCTTCAGGCCCGCTCTACGAGCAGTACTTC	CASSSSGPLYEQYF
TRBV29-1	.	.	TRBJ1-3	TGCAGCGCCCTGGACTCCTACTCTGGAAACACCATATATTTT	CSALDSYSGNTIYF
TRBV11-2	TRBD2	.	TRBJ2-7	TGTGCCAGCAGCTCCGGGACTAGTTCATACGAGCAGTACTTC	CASSSGTSSYEQYF
TRBV30	TRBD1	.	TRBJ2-7	TGTGCCTGGAGTAAGGGACAGGGCCCCGACGAGCAGTACTTC	CAWSKGQGPDEQYF
TRBV4-1	TRBD2	.	TRBJ2-5	TGCGCCAGCAGCCTCGGGACTAGCGCCCAAGAGACCCAGTACTTC	CASSLGTSAQETQYF
TRBV7-8	.	few	TRBJ2-1	TGTGCCAGCAGCTTAGACGGGGCCTACAATGAGCAGTTCTTC	CASSLDGAYNEQFF
TRBV7-9	.	few	TRBJ1-4	TGTGCCAGCAGCCTTGCGGACGGACGGAATGAAAAACTGTTTTTT	CASSLADGRNEKLFF
TRBV4-1	.	few	TRBJ2-7	TGCGCCAGCAGCCAAGATCCACTCTACGAGCAGTACTTC	CASSQDPLYEQYF
TRBV27	TRBD1	.	TRBJ2-7	TGTGCCAGCAGTTTGGGACAGGGCCCCTACGAGCAGTACTTC	CASSLGQGPYEQYF
TRBV6-5	.	.	TRBJ2-7	TGTGCCATCGGGGCAGCAGGCAGATACGAGCAGTACTTC	CAIGAAGRYEQYF
TRBV11-2	.	.	TRBJ1-2	TGTGCCAGCAGCTTAGGTCACACCCTTGGCTACACCTTC	CASSLGHTLGYTF
TRBV11-3	.	.	TRBJ1-2	TGTGCCAGCAGCTTAGGAGACGGAGCTAACTATGGCTACACCTTC	CASSLGDGANYGYTF
TRBV30	.	.	TRBJ2-1	TGTGCCTGGAGTTCCCATGAGCAGTTCTTC	CAWSSHEQFF
TRBV18	TRBD2	few	TRBJ2-5	TGTGCCAGCTCACCACCGACGGGAGGGGAGACCCAGTACTTC	CASSPPTGGETQYF
TRBV7-9	TRBD2	.	TRBJ2-1	TGTGCCAGCAGCTTAGTGGCGACTAGCGGGAGTTGGGAGCAGTTCTTC	CASSLVATSGSWEQFF
TRBV7-9	.	.	TRBJ1-2	TGTGCCAGCAGCTTGGGGGTGGATTATGGCTACACCTTC	CASSLGVDYGYTF
TRBV5-3	TRBD2	.	TRBJ2-7	TGTGCCAGCATTCCGGGACTAGCGAGCTACGAGCAGTACTTC	CASIPGLASYEQYF
TRBV28	.	many	TRBJ2-4	TGTGCCAGCAGTTACTGGGTCGAGGGCAAAAACATTCAGTACTTC	CASSYWVEGKNIQYF
TRBV7-9	.	many	TRBJ2-7	TGTGCCAGCAGCGGGGGACTGCGAGGGGATTACTACGAGCAGTACTTC	CASSGGLRGDYYEQYF
TRBV4-1	.	.	TRBJ2-1	TGCGCCAGCAGCCAAGTGCCAAGCTCCTACAATGAGCAGTTCTTC	CASSQVPSSYNEQFF
TRBV7-2	TRBD2	.	TRBJ2-7	TGTGCCAGCAGCTGGGGAGCGGCGGGGGGGTACGAGCAGTACTTC	CASSWGAAGGYEQYF
TRBV28	.	.	TRBJ1-2	TGTGCCAGCAGTTTAAGCGAAAACAGCCCGCCACTCTATGGCTACACCTTC	CASSLSENSPPLYGYTF
TRBV2	.	few	TRBJ2-1	TGTGCCAGCAAGGGATTAGGTCAGTTCTTC	CASKGLGQFF
TRBV5-8	.	.	TRBJ2-6	TGTGCCAGCCCCGACTCTGGGGCCAACGTCCTGACTTTC	CASPDSGANVLTF
TRBV28	TRBD1	once	TRBJ2-3	TGTGCCAGCAGTGGGACAGACCCAGGGGATACGCAGTATTTT	CASSGTDPGDTQYF
TRBV29-1	TRBD2	once	TRBJ2-1	TGCAGCGTTGAAGATTGGGAACTAGCGGGCTACAATGAGCAGTTCTTC	CSVEDWELAGYNEQFF
TRBV29-1	.	few	TRBJ2-2	TGCAGCGTTGAAAGGCTAGCAGATACCGGGGAGCTGTTTTTT	CSVERLADTGELFF
TRBV29-1	.	few	TRBJ2-1	TGCAGCGTTGAAGGGGGGTTAGGTGAGCAGTTCTTC	CSVEGGLGEQFF
TRBV10-3	.	.	TRBJ2-3	TGTGCCATCAGTGAGCACCAAAGGCAACCCTTATCGGGCACAGATACGCAGTATTTT	CAISEHQRQPLSGTDTQYF
TRBV27	.	.	TRBJ1-5	TGTGCCAGCAGTTTAAGCTGGGCAGGGGTATTCAATCAGCCCCAGCATTTT	CASSLSWAGVFNQPQHF
TRBV4-1	TRBD2	few	TRBJ2-1	TGCGCCAGCAGCTCCCGGACTAGCGGGAGTTCTGAGCAGTTCTTC	CASSSRTSGSSEQFF
TRBV16	TRBD1	.	TRBJ1-2	TGTGCCAGCAGCCAATCGACAGGGGTCTATGGCTACACCTTC	CASSQSTGVYGYTF
TRBV9	.	few	TRBJ2-1	TGTGCCAGCAGCGATAGACAGGAGCAGTTCTTC	CASSDRQEQFF
TRBV19	TRBD2	.	TRBJ2-2	TGTGCCAGTAGTGCTACGGGAGGTGCGACCGGGGAGCTGTTTTTT	CASSATGGATGELFF
TRBV4-2	TRBD2	.	TRBJ2-3	TGTGCCAGCAGCCAGACAGGTCTAGCGGGATCGCTGGATACGCAGTATTTT	CASSQTGLAGSLDTQYF
TRBV15	.	.	TRBJ2-1	TGTGCCACCAGCAAGAAGCTTGAGGGTGAGCAGTTCTTC	CATSKKLEGEQFF
TRBV6-5	.	.	TRBJ1-2	TGTGCCAGCAGTTCGCTTGAAGGCCAGGGGTTCTATGGCTACACCTTC	CASSSLEGQGFYGYTF
TRBV27	.	few	TRBJ2-7	TGTGCCAGTGGGGCAGGGACGACCTACGAGCAGTACTTC	CASGAGTTYEQYF
TRBV7-9	TRBD1	.	TRBJ2-2	TGTGCCAGCAGCCGACCCAGGGACAGCCCGAACACCGGGGAGCTGTTTTTT	CASSRPRDSPNTGELFF
TRBV11-2	.	.	TRBJ2-1	TGTGCCAGCAGCACTGGACGTTGGAATGAGCAGTTCTTC	CASSTGRWNEQFF